This T cell receptor beta chain was sequenced for a study of cytomegalovirus exposure and HLA in healthy donors. The J segment lost 4 bases and the V segment lost 2 bases, leaving 6 bases of the junction unmatched. There are 15 residues in the CDR3. CDR1 is MGHRA and CDR2 is YSYEKL in the germline V gene. This clone has only one observation. What it binds is unknown. Assay: immunoSEQ multiplex PCR; the TCRdb copy retains only in-frame clones and omits some. The table records 150,000 to 200,000 clones, approximately 86% of them present only once. Regarding the study as a whole: Among TCR sequences, most were rare, though some public TCRs appeared in many donors. That first-cohort TCR clusters tended to co-occur in the approximately 110 validation repertoires was found in a later analysis.

Specimen: PBMCs. The rearrangement links TRBV4-1 to TRBJ1-1, with 8 positions matching TRBD1. The receptor was derived from a man younger than 35 in good health and CMV-seropositive. CDR3 region: CASSQPDRDSTEAFF. The CDR3 region has the DNA TGCGCCAGCAGCCAACCGGACAGGGATAGCACTGAAGCTTTCTTT.